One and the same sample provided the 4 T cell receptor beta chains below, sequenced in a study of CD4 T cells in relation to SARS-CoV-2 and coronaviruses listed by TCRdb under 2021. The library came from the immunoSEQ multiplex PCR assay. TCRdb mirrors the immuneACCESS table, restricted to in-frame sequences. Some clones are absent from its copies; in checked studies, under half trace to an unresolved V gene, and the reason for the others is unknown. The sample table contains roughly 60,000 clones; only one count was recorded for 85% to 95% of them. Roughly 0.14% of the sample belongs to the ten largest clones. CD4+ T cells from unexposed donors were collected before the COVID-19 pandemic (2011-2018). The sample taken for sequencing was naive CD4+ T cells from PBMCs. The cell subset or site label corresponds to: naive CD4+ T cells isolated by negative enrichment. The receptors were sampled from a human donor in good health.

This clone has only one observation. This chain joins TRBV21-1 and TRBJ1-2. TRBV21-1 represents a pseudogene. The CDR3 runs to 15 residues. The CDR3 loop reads CASSNNDRSFFGYTF. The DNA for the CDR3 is TGTGCCAGCAGCAACAACGACCGTTCTTTTTTCGGCTACACCTTC.

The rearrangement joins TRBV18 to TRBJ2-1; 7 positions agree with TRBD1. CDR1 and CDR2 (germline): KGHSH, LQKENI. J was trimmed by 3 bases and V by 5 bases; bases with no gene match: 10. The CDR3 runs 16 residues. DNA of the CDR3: TGTGCCAGCTCAGAGGAAAACAGGGGATTCTACAATGAGCAGTTCTTC. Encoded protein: CASSEENRGFYNEQFF.

CDR3 coding DNA: TGTGCCAGCAGTCGCAGGGTCGGCTACACCTTC. It codes for CASSRRVGYTF. The chain carries TRBV28 and TRBJ1-2; D might be TRBD1 (5 bases). Germline V gives CDR1 MDHEN, CDR2 SYDVKM. V lost 5 bases to trimming and J lost 8 bases, with 9 bases between them. The CDR3 sequence is 11 residues long.

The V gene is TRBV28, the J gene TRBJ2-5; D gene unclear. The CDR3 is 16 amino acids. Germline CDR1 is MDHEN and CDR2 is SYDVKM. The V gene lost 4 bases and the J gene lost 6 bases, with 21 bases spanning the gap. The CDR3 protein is CASSSPSAAAMKTQYF. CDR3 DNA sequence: TGTGCCAGCAGTTCACCTTCCGCGGCAGCCATGAAGACCCAGTACTTC. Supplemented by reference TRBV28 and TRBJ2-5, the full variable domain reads DVKVTQSSRYLVKRTGEKVFLECVQDMDHENMFWYRQDPGLGLRLIYFSYDVKMKEKGDIPEGYSVSREKKERFSLILESASTNQTSMYLCASSSPSAAAMKTQYFGPGTRLLVL.